The present T cell receptor (beta chain) was sequenced within a study of blood T cell repertoires in COVID-19. Study in general: Researchers got acute and convalescent COVID-19 samples from the United States, Italy and Spain. The cDNA or gDNA used as material had been derived from T cells, B-cell-depleted T cells, or PBMCs.

Per germline, CDR1 LNHDA and CDR2 SQIVND (reference sequence). The CDR3 consists of 15 residues. V lost 5 bases to trimming and J lost 10 bases, with 20 bases between them. The table came from immunoSEQ multiplex PCR; TCRdb's copy has only in-frame clones and leaves some out. This table has over 10,000 clones, about two thirds appearing once. The material sequenced was peripheral blood. This chain connects TRBV19 to TRBJ1-4; TRBD1 might be the D (6 bases). The TCR originated in a man aged 55 to 70 with COVID-19, enrolled during active disease. CDR3 amino acids: CASSRDRPSIGKLFF. DNA of the CDR3: TGTGCCAGTAGTCGTGACAGGCCCTCCATCGGAAAACTGTTTTTT.